This note documents a single T cell receptor (beta chain) sequence. cDNA synthesis used the whole RNA isolate, giving expressed TCRB sequences. Using immunoSEQ multiplex PCR, the repertoire was profiled, and TCRdb retains in-frame clones only, with some absent. The table has about 350,000 clones, about 18% seen once; the top ten hold about 0.045%. These data are taken from a study of beta chain features in type 1 diabetes. Study summary: Across every sample, 107,917,701 sorted cells were examined in total.

In germline, CDR1 is SGHTA, CDR2 FQGNSA. The V end lost 5 bases, the J end lost 0 bases, and 8 bases lay between the germline ends. There are 15 residues in the CDR3. In all sorted populations, purity surpassed 95%. The V gene is TRBV7-2, the J gene TRBJ2-6; D ambiguous. This sequence was found in a woman between 18 and 30 years old in good health. Material for sequencing was naive CD4+ T cells from blood. DNA for the CDR3: TGTGCCAGCAGCCGCCCGGGCTCTGGGGCCAACGTCCTGACTTTC. Residues: CASSRPGSGANVLTF.